This TCR beta chain is drawn from a study of blood T cells in healthy people across ages. Regarding the study as a whole: Expanded clonotype changes were possibly confounded by unknown donor CMV status. Diversity was higher, and naive CD4+ cells more numerous, in long-lived donors than in aged donors.

Sample-barcoded 5' priming and a J-beta primer mix drove a second PCR of roughly 6 to 12 cycles. Carrying 12 random nucleotides, a template-switch adaptor labeled each individual cDNA molecule. MiXCR, applied by TCRdb to the 5' RACE reads, yields one record per CDR3 protein. The table lists over a million distinct CDR3 sequences, around 43% of them singletons, with under 20% in the top ten. CDR1 is MDHEN and CDR2 is SYDVKM in the germline V gene. J gave up 3 bases and V 2 bases, and 4 bases lay outside the gene matches. The CDR3 runs to 14 residues. Isolated PBMCs totaled at least 7 million in each sample. This clonotype was counted between two and nine times. The antigen remains undetermined.

The sample consisted of blood. This TCR was sampled from a woman aged 60-75 years in good health. This chain joins TRBV28 and TRBJ2-7; the match to TRBD2 covers 7 bases. CDR3 in DNA: TGTGCCAGCAGTTTAAGCGGGACCCGCTACGAGCAGTACTTC. Translating it yields CASSLSGTRYEQYF.